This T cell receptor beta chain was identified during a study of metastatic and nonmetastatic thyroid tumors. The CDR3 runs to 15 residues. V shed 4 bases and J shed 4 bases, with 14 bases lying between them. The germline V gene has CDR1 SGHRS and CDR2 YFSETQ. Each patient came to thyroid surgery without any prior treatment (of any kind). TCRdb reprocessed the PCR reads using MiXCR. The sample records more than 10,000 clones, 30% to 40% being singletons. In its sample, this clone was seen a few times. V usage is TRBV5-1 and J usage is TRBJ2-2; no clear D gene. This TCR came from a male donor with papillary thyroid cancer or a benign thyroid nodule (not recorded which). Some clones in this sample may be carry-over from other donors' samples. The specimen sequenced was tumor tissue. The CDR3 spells CASSTVVVGTGELFF. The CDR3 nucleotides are TGCGCCAGCAGCACCGTGGTCGTCGGCACCGGGGAGCTGTTTTTT. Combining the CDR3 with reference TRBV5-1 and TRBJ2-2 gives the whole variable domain KAGVTQTPRYLIKTRGQQVTLSCSPISGHRSVSWYQQTPGQGLQFLFEYFSETQRNKGNFPGRFSGRQFSNSRSEMNVSTLELGDSALYLCASSTVVVGTGELFFGEGSRLTVL.